Below are 4 T cell receptor beta chains sequenced from a single sample in a study of OX40 agonist ivuxolimab in advanced cancers. The data were produced by immunoSEQ multiplex PCR, yet TCRdb's version contains in-frame clones alone and is incomplete. The sample holds about 46,000 clones; 89% are singletons and the top ten take roughly 10%. The sample in question was CD4+ or CD8+ T cells sorted from blood, obtained in a trial of the OX40 agonist ivuxolimab. The receptors were gathered from an adult with an advanced solid tumor such as melanoma, head and neck, liver or kidney cancer.

The V call is TRBV5-1, the J call TRBJ2-7; D tentatively reads TRBD1 or TRBD2 (5 bases each). Trimming stripped 0 bases from V and 5 bases from J, with 6 bases between. Germline loops: CDR1 SGHRS, CDR2 YFSETQ. The CDR3 spans 12 residues. The CDR3 DNA follows: TGCGCCAGCAGCTTGGGGGACGACGAGCAGTACTTC. It specifies CASSLGDDEQYF.

This clone occurred once. The chain joins TRBV28 to TRBJ2-4; D perhaps matches TRBD1 (5 bases). The ends were cut back, 3 bases at V and 5 bases at J, with 17 bases in the middle. The CDR3 runs 16 residues. The germline V gene has CDR1 MDHEN and CDR2 SYDVKM. CDR3 nucleotide sequence: TGTGCCAGCAGTTTCAAGGAAATGGGGCAAGAAAACATTCAGTACTTC. Its protein product is CASSFKEMGQENIQYF.

V is TRBV7-7 and J is TRBJ1-4; D is perhaps TRBD1 (5 bases). Trimming removed 5 bases from V and 1 base from J, with 17 bases in between. Germline assignment: CDR1 SSHAT and CDR2 FNYEAQ (reference sequence). This CDR3 has 17 residues. This CDR3 reads CASSPGGPLETNEKLFF. For the CDR3, the DNA is TGTGCCAGCAGCCCCGGGGGACCCCTCGAAACTAATGAAAAACTGTTTTTT.

The CDR3 region is CAISDGQGSYEQYF. The CDR3 DNA reads TGTGCCATCAGCGACGGACAGGGGAGCTACGAGCAGTACTTC. The chain couples TRBV10-3 to TRBJ2-7; 9 nucleotides align to TRBD1. V shed 6 bases and J 3 bases; nucleotides not matched to a gene: 6. The length of the CDR3 is 14 residues. The germline V gene has CDR1 ENHRY and CDR2 SYGVKD.